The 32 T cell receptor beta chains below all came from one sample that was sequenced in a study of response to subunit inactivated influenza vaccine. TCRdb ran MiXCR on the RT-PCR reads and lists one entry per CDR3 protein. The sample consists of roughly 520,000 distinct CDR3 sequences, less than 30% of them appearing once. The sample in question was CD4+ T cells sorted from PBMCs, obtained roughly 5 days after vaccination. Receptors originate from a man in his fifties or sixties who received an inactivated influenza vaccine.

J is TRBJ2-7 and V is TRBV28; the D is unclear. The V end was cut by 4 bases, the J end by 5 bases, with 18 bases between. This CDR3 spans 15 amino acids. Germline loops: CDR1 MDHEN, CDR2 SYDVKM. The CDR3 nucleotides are TGTGCCAGCAGTTCCCCCGGCAGCAATATCAACGAGCAGTACTTC. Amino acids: CASSSPGSNINEQYF.

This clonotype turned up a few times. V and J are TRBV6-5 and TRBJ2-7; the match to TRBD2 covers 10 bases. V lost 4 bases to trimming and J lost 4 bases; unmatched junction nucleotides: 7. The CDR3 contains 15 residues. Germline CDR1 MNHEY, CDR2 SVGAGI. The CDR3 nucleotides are TGTGCCAGCAGTTCAACTAGCGGGGAACGGTACGAGCAGTACTTC. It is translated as CASSSTSGERYEQYF.

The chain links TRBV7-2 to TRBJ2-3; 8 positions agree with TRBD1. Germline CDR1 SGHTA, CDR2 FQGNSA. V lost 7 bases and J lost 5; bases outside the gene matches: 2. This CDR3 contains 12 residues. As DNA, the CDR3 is TGTGCCAGCACCACAGGGGGAGATACGCAGTATTTT. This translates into CASTTGGDTQYF.

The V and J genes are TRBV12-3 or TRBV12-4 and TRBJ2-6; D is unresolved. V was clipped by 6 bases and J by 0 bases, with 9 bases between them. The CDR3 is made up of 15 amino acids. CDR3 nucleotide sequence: TGTGCCAGCAGAATAATGGCCTCTGGGGCCAACGTCCTGACTTTC. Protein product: CASRIMASGANVLTF.

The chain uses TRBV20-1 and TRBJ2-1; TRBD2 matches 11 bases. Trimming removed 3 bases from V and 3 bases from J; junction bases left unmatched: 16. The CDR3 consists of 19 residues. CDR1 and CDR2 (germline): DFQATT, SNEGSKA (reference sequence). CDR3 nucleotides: TGCAGTGCTAGGGGACGTCCAAGACTAGCGGGAAATAACTACAATGAGCAGTTCTTC. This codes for CSARGRPRLAGNNYNEQFF.

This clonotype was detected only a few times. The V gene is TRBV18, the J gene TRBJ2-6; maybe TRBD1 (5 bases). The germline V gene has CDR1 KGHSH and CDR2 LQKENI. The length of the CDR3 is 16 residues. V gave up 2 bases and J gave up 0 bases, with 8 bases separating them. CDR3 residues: CASSPYQGSGANVLTF. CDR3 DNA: TGTGCCAGCTCACCATACCAGGGCTCTGGGGCCAACGTCCTGACTTTC.

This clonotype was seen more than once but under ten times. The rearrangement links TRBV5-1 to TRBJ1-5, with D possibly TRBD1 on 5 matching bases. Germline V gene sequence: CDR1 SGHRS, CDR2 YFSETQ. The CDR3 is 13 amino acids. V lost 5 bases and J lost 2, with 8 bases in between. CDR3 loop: CASSRDRNQPQHF. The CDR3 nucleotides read TGCGCCAGCAGTAGGGACCGCAATCAGCCCCAGCATTTT.

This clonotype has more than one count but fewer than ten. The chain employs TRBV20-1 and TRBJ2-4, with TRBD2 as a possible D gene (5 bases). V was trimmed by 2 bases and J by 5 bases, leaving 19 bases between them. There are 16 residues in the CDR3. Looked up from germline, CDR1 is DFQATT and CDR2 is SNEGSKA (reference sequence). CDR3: CSARKLSTGKENIQYF. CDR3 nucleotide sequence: TGCAGTGCTAGAAAGTTAAGTACGGGAAAAGAAAACATTCAGTACTTC.

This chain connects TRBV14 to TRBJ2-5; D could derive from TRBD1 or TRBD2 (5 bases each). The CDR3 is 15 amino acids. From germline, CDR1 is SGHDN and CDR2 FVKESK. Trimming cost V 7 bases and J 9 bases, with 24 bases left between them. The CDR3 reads CASNRGTPSGPPQYF. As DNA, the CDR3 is TGTGCCAGCAACCGAGGGACGCCGTCTGGCCCTCCCCAGTACTTC.

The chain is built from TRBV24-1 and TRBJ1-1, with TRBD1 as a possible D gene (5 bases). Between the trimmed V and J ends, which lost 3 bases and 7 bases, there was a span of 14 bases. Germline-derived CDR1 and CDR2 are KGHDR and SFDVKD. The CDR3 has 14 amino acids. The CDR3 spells CATSDPRAGVEAFF. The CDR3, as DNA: TGTGCCACCAGTGATCCCCGCGCGGGGGTTGAAGCTTTCTTT.

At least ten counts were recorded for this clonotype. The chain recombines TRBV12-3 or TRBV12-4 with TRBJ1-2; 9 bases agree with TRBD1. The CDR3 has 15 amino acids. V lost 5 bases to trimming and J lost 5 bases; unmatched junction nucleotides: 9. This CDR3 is CASSRTGASGYGYTF. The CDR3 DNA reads TGTGCCAGCAGTAGGACAGGGGCCTCGGGGTATGGCTACACCTTC.

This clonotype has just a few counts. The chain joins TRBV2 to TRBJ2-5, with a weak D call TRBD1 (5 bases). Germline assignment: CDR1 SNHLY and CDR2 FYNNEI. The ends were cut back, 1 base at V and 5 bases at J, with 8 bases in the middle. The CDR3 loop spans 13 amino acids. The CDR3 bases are TGTGCCAGCAGTGAAGGGGGCGAGGAGACCCAGTACTTC. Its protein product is CASSEGGEETQYF.

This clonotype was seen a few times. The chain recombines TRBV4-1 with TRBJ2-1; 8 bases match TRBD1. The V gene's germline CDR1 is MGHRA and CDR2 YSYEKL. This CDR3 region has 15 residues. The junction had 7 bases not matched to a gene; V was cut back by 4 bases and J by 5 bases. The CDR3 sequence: CASSPTGTGDNEQFF. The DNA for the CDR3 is TGCGCCAGCAGCCCCACCGGGACAGGAGACAATGAGCAGTTCTTC.

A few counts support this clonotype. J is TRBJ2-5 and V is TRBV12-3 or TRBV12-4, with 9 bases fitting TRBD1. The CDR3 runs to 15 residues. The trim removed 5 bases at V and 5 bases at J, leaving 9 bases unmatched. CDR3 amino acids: CASSPGTGSLETQYF. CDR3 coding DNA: TGTGCCAGCAGTCCCGGGACAGGGAGTTTGGAGACCCAGTACTTC.

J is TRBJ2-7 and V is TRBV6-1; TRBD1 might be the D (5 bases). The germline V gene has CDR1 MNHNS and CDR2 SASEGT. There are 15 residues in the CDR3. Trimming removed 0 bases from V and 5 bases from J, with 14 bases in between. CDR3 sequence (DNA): TGTGCCAGCAGTGAAGCTCTAGGGGCTAACCACGAGCAGTACTTC. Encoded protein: CASSEALGANHEQYF.

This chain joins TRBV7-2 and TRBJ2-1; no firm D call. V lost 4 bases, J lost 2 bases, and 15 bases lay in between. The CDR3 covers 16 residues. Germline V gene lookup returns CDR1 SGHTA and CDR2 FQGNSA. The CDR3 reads CASSYMSISAYNEQFF. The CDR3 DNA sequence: TGTGCCAGCAGCTACATGAGCATTTCGGCCTACAATGAGCAGTTCTTC.

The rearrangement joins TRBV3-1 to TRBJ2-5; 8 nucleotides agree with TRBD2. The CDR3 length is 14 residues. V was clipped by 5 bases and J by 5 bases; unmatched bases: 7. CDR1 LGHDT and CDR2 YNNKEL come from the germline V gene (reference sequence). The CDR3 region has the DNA TGTGCCAGCAGCGGAAGGACTAGCCTGGAGACCCAGTACTTC. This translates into CASSGRTSLETQYF.

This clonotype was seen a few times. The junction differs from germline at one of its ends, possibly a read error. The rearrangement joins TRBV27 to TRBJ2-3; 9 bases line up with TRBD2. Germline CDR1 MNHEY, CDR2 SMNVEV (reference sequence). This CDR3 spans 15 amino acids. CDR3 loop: CASSSLAGLTDTQYF. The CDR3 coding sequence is TGTGCCAGCAGTTCCCTAGCGGGACTCACAGACACGCAGTATTTT.

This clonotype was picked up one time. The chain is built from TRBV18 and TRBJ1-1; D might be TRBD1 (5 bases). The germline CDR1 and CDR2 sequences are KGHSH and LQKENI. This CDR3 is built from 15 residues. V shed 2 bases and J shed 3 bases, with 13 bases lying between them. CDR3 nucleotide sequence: TGTGCCAGCTCACCAGTAAGGCAGGGCTACACTGAAGCTTTCTTT. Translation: CASSPVRQGYTEAFF.

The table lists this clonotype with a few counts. The CDR3 DNA follows: TGCGCCAGCAGCTTGGGTCAGCCTTTCAACACCGGGGAGCTGTTTTTT. Translation: CASSLGQPFNTGELFF. The chain couples TRBV5-1 to TRBJ2-2, with D hard to call. Germline CDR1 and CDR2: SGHRS and YFSETQ. Trimming removed 0 bases from V and 2 bases from J, with 11 bases in between. This CDR3 has 16 amino acids.

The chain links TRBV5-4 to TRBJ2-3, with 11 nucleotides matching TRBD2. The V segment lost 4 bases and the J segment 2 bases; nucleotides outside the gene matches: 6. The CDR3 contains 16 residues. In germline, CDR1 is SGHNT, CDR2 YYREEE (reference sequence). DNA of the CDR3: TGTGCCAGCAGCGTAAGACTAGCGGGGATCACAGATACGCAGTATTTT. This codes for CASSVRLAGITDTQYF.

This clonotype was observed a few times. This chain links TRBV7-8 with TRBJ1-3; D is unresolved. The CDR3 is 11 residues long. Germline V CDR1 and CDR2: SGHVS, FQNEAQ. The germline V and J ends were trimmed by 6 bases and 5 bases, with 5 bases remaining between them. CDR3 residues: CASSIRNTIYF. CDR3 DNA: TGTGCCAGCAGTATCCGAAACACCATATATTTT.

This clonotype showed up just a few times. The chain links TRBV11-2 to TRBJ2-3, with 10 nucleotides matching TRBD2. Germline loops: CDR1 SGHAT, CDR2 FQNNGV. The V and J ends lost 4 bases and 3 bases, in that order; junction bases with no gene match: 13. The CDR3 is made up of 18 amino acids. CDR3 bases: TGTGCCAGCAGCTCCCCGAGCGCAGCGGGGGGGATTACAGATACGCAGTATTTT. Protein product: CASSSPSAAGGITDTQYF.

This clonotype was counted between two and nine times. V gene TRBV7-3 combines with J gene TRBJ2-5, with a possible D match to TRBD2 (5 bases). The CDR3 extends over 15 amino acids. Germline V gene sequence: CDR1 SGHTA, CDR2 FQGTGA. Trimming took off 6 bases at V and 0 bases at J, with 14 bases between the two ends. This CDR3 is CASSMTPGDQETQYF. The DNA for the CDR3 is TGTGCCAGCAGTATGACCCCCGGGGACCAAGAGACCCAGTACTTC.

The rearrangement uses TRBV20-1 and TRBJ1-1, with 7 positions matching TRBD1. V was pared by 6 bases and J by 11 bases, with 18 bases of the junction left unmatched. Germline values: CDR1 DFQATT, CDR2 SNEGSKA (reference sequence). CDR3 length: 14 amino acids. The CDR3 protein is CSAHPGTDGQMAFF. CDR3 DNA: TGCAGTGCCCACCCCGGGACAGACGGTCAAATGGCTTTCTTT.

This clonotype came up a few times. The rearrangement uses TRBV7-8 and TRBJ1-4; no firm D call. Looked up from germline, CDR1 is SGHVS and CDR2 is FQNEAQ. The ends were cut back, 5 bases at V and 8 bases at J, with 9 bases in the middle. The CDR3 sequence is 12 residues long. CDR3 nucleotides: TGTGCCAGCAGCCCTGCGAGGGAAAAACTGTTTTTT. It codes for CASSPAREKLFF.

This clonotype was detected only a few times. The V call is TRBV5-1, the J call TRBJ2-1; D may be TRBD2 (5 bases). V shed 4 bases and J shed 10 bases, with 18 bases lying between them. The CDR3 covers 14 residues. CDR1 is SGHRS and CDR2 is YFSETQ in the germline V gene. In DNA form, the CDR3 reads TGCGCCAGCAGCCCCGAAATTGGGAGTGGCGAGCAGTTCTTC. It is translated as CASSPEIGSGEQFF.

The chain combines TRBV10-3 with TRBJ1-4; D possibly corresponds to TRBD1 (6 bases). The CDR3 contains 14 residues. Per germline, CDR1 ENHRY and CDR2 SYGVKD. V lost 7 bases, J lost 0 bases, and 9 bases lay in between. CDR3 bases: TGTGCCATCAAGGGGGAAGCAACTAATGAAAAACTGTTTTTT. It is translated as CAIKGEATNEKLFF.

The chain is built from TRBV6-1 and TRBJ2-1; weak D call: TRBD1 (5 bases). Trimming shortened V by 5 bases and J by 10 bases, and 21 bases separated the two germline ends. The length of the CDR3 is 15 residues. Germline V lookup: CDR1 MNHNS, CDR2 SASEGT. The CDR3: CASSPKGLSSPEQFF. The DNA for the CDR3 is TGTGCCAGCAGTCCCAAGGGGTTAAGTAGCCCAGAGCAGTTCTTC.

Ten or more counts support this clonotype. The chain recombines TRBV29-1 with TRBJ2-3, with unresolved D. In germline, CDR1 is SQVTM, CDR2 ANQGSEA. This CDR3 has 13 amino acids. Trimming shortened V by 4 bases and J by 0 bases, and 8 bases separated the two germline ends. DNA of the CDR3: TGCAGCGTTGGGATGGCTAGCACAGATACGCAGTATTTT. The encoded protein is CSVGMASTDTQYF.

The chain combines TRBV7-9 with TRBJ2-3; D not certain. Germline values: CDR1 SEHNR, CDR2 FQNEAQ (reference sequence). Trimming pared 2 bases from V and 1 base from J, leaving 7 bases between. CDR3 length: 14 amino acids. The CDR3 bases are TGTGCCAGCAGCTTAATGCAGGGCACAGATACGCAGTATTTT. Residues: CASSLMQGTDTQYF.

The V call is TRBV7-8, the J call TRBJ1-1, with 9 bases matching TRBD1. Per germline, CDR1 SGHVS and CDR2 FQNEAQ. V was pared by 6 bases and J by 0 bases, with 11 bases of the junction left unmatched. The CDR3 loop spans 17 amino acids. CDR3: CASSFTGGFGLNTEAFF. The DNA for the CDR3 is TGTGCCAGCAGTTTTACAGGGGGCTTTGGGCTGAACACTGAAGCTTTCTTT.